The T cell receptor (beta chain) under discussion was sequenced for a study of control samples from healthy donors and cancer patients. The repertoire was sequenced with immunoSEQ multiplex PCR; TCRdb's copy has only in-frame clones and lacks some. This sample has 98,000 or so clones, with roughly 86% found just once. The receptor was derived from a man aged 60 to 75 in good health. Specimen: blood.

The CDR3 sequence is CASPLSYGYTF. CDR3 nucleotides: TGCGCCAGCCCTTTGAGCTATGGCTACACCTTC. The chain links TRBV10-1 to TRBJ1-2; D gene uncertain. Trimming left V 8 bases short and J 4 bases short, with 8 bases between. The CDR3 length is 11 residues. CDR1 WNHNN and CDR2 SYGVQD come from the germline V gene (reference sequence).